This entry features one T cell receptor beta chain sequence. What it binds is unknown. From the 5' RACE reads, TCRdb called clonotypes with MiXCR, one entry per CDR3 protein. Of 1.5 million to 2 million distinct CDR3 sequences listed, 25% to 35% are singletons. These data are taken from a study of identical twins. Whole-study results and caveats: Invariant MAIT and iNKT cells are populations that could partly confound zero-insertion analyses. Without tracking the same donors, conclusions rested on cross-sectional statistical analysis. Models came in too low on out-of-frame TCR alpha sharing in monozygotic twins. Insertions were fewer in abundant cord blood beta clonotypes, whereas memory repertoires showed none of this pattern.

The receptor's source is a newborn girl in good health. Material for sequencing was cord blood.

The CDR3 bases are TGTGCCAGCAGTTTGAAGTTCAGCACAGATACGCAGTATTTT. This codes for CASSLKFSTDTQYF. The chain joins TRBV28 to TRBJ2-3; D remains ambiguous. The CDR3 totals 14 residues. CDR1 is MDHEN, CDR2 SYDVKM, per germline. V lost 3 bases and J 0 bases, leaving 7 bases between the germline ends.